These 27 T cell receptor beta chains were sequenced from one sample in a study of blood T cell repertoires in COVID-19. Generated by immunoSEQ multiplex PCR, the TCRdb table keeps only in-frame clones and is missing some. The data hold around 150,000 clones, with 87% observed a single time. The specimen was peripheral blood. Every receptor here comes from a woman between 40 and 50 years old with acute or convalescent COVID-19.

The genes are TRBV13 and TRBJ1-5, with a possible D match to TRBD1 (5 bases). Germline V gene data show CDR1 as PRHDT and CDR2 as FYEKMQ (reference sequence). V lost 5 bases and J 0 bases, leaving 14 bases between the germline ends. This CDR3 region has 16 residues. The CDR3 spells CASSAAGSSSNQPQHF. CDR3 coding DNA: TGTGCCAGCAGCGCCGCAGGGTCGAGTAGCAATCAGCCCCAGCATTTT.

The chain recombines TRBV27 with TRBJ1-1; unclear D gene. This CDR3 has 15 amino acids. Germline V gives CDR1 MNHEY, CDR2 SMNVEV (reference sequence). The ends were cut back, 3 bases at V and 4 bases at J, with 15 bases in the middle. CDR3 sequence (DNA): TGTGCCAGCAGTTTCGGAAGAAGGTCAGGCACTGAAGCTTTCTTT. Translated: CASSFGRRSGTEAFF.

This chain joins TRBV6-1 and TRBJ1-4; 11 nucleotides line up with TRBD1. J gave up 3 bases and V 4 bases, and 7 bases lay outside the gene matches. The CDR3 extends over 17 amino acids. Looked up from germline, CDR1 is MNHNS and CDR2 is SASEGT. The CDR3 loop reads CASSVSGQGVANEKLFF. The CDR3 DNA reads TGTGCCAGCAGTGTGTCGGGACAGGGGGTTGCTAATGAAAAACTGTTTTTT.

The chain is built from TRBV19 and TRBJ1-1; D perhaps matches TRBD1 (6 bases). The CDR3 is made up of 14 amino acids. Germline V gene sequence: CDR1 LNHDA, CDR2 SQIVND (reference sequence). Trimming removed 5 bases from V and 0 bases from J, with 10 bases in between. The CDR3 nucleotides read TGTGCCAGTAGTTCCCAGGGGATGAACACTGAAGCTTTCTTT. Its translation: CASSSQGMNTEAFF.

The chain couples TRBV4-3 to TRBJ1-4; D is possibly TRBD1 (5 bases). CDR3 length equals 14 residues. V dropped 4 bases and J dropped 8 bases, with 14 bases sitting between them. CDR1 is LGHNA, CDR2 YSLEER, per germline. CDR3 nucleotide sequence: TGCGCCAGCAGCCCCATGGAGGGGTGGGAAAAACTGTTTTTT. Translated, it gives CASSPMEGWEKLFF.

The gene calls are TRBV5-4 and TRBJ1-1; possibly TRBD1 for D (6 bases). The CDR3 extends over 14 amino acids. V was clipped by 5 bases and J by 0 bases, with 11 bases between them. Per germline, CDR1 SGHNT and CDR2 YYREEE (reference sequence). The CDR3 region is CASRPGQLNTEAFF. The CDR3 nucleotides are TGTGCCAGCAGGCCAGGACAGTTGAACACTGAAGCTTTCTTT.

V is TRBV18 and J is TRBJ2-7; 10 bases are a match to TRBD1. CDR3 length: 15 residues. V shed 2 bases, J shed 5 bases, and the junction held 6 bases outside the gene matches. CDR1 is KGHSH and CDR2 is LQKENI in the germline V gene. The CDR3 protein is CASSPTGQGTNEQYF. CDR3 coding DNA: TGTGCCAGCTCACCAACGGGACAGGGGACTAACGAGCAGTACTTC.

The V call is TRBV12-3 or TRBV12-4, the J call TRBJ1-2; 8 bases map to TRBD1. Unmatched junction bases numbered 7, after V lost 6 bases and J lost 7 bases. The CDR3 is 13 amino acids. CDR3 in DNA: TGTGCCAGCAGCCCTGACAGGGGTCGTGGCTACACCTTC. This codes for CASSPDRGRGYTF.

V and J are TRBV2 and TRBJ1-4, with a weak D call TRBD1 (6 bases). The V gene's germline CDR1 is SNHLY and CDR2 FYNNEI. The CDR3 is made up of 14 amino acids. Between the trimmed V and J ends, which lost 6 bases and 7 bases, there was a span of 15 bases. The CDR3 DNA reads TGTGCCAGCAGCTCCGGGACATTTGGTGAAAAACTGTTTTTT. This gives the protein CASSSGTFGEKLFF.

The chain carries TRBV7-9 and TRBJ2-3, with D maybe TRBD2 (5 bases). There are 14 residues in the CDR3. Germline CDR1 SEHNR, CDR2 FQNEAQ (reference sequence). Between the trimmed V and J ends, which lost 5 bases and 0 bases, there was a span of 9 bases. The CDR3 is CASSRPGSTDTQYF. DNA of the CDR3: TGTGCCAGCAGCCGTCCGGGAAGCACAGATACGCAGTATTTT.

This clone was counted a few times. The chain employs TRBV10-1 and TRBJ2-4; 8 bases line up with TRBD1. The germline V gene has CDR1 WNHNN and CDR2 SYGVQD (reference sequence). This CDR3 spans 18 amino acids. With 4 bases clipped from V and 0 bases from J, the junction kept 11 bases outside the gene matches. The CDR3 DNA reads as TGCGCCAGCAGTGCTGAGACAGGGGAAGGTGAAGCCAAAAACATTCAGTACTTC. It is translated as CASSAETGEGEAKNIQYF.

The rearrangement links TRBV7-9 to TRBJ1-2; D is undetermined. Germline-derived CDR1 and CDR2 are SEHNR and FQNEAQ (reference sequence). The length of the CDR3 is 12 residues. Deletions cut 1 base from V and 7 bases from J, with 7 bases between. CDR3 sequence: CASSLDAGGYTF. DNA of the CDR3: TGTGCCAGCAGCTTAGACGCAGGTGGCTACACCTTC. Full variable domain (rest looked up from reference TRBV7-9 and TRBJ1-2): DTGVSQNPRHKITKRGQNVTFRCDPISEHNRLYWYRQTLGQGPEFLTYFQNEAQLEKSRLLSDRFSAERPKGSFSTLEIQRTEQGDSAMYLCASSLDAGGYTFGSGTRLTVV.

This rearrangement joins TRBV27 to TRBJ1-2; D may be TRBD1 (5 bases). The CDR3 spans 14 residues. V lost 4 bases and J 2 bases, leaving 11 bases between the germline ends. Looked up from germline, CDR1 is MNHEY and CDR2 is SMNVEV (reference sequence). The DNA of the CDR3 is TGTGCCAGCAGTTCTCCAGGGTCCAACTATGGCTACACCTTC. Amino acids: CASSSPGSNYGYTF.

The CDR3 protein is CASSSLQGTEAFF. CDR3 coding DNA: TGTGCCAGCAGCTCCTTACAGGGCACTGAAGCTTTCTTT. The chain joins TRBV7-8 to TRBJ1-1, with D perhaps TRBD1 (6 bases). CDR3 size: 13 residues. Germline-derived CDR1 and CDR2 are SGHVS and FQNEAQ. Trimming pared 4 bases from V and 4 bases from J, leaving 10 bases between.

This clone is a singleton in its sample. The rearrangement joins TRBV7-9 to TRBJ1-6, with D possibly TRBD1 on 5 matching bases. This CDR3 region has 14 residues. The germline CDR1 and CDR2 sequences are SEHNR and FQNEAQ (reference sequence). The germline V and J ends were trimmed by 6 bases and 9 bases, with 15 bases remaining between them. CDR3 residues: CASSTQGDGSPLHF. The CDR3 region has the DNA TGTGCCAGCAGTACCCAGGGTGATGGTTCACCCCTCCACTTT. The whole variable domain, filled in from reference TRBV7-9 and TRBJ1-6, reads DTGVSQNPRHKITKRGQNVTFRCDPISEHNRLYWYRQTLGQGPEFLTYFQNEAQLEKSRLLSDRFSAERPKGSFSTLEIQRTEQGDSAMYLCASSTQGDGSPLHFGNGTRLTVT.

This clone was seen a handful of times. The V and J genes are TRBV9 and TRBJ1-2, with D perhaps matching TRBD1 (5 bases). This CDR3 contains 15 residues. Trimming took 3 bases from V and 4 from J, leaving 16 bases between them. Germline-derived CDR1 and CDR2 are SGDLS and YYNGEE. This CDR3 is CASSGSDRTRYGYTF. The CDR3 nucleotides read TGTGCCAGCAGCGGCTCCGACAGAACTCGCTATGGCTACACCTTC.

The rearrangement links TRBV6-2 or TRBV6-3 to TRBJ2-7, with 7 positions matching TRBD1. Trimming removed 5 bases from V and 4 bases from J; junction bases left unmatched: 11. The CDR3 loop spans 15 amino acids. From germline, CDR1 is MNHEY and CDR2 SVGEGT. CDR3 sequence: CASSAQGTNSYEQYF. The CDR3, as DNA: TGTGCCAGCAGTGCACAGGGGACGAATTCTTACGAGCAGTACTTC.

This clone was counted many times. The gene calls are TRBV7-8 and TRBJ1-5; 8 nucleotides match TRBD1. This CDR3 is built from 15 residues. Germline assignment: CDR1 SGHVS and CDR2 FQNEAQ. V lost 6 bases, J lost 9 bases, and 13 bases stayed unmatched. The CDR3 sequence is CASRAGTGNQAPQHF. CDR3 in DNA: TGTGCCAGCAGGGCCGGGACAGGAAATCAGGCGCCCCAGCATTTT. Variable domain in full (rest from reference TRBV7-8 and TRBJ1-5): GAGVSQSPRYKVAKRGQDVALRCDPISGHVSLFWYQQALGQGPEFLTYFQNEAQLDKSGLPSDRFFAERPEGSVSTLKIQRTQQEDSAVYLCASRAGTGNQAPQHFGDGTRLSIL.

This clone showed up just once. The chain has TRBV24-1 and TRBJ1-1; D is perhaps TRBD1 (5 bases). Germline loops: CDR1 KGHDR, CDR2 SFDVKD. V was shortened by 6 bases and J by 1 base, with 8 bases between the two germline ends. This CDR3 is 13 amino acids long. In nucleotides, the CDR3 is TGTGCCACCAGTCGCAGGGAGAACACTGAAGCTTTCTTT. Translating it yields CATSRRENTEAFF.

The gene calls are TRBV3-1 (or the pseudogene TRBV3-2) and TRBJ1-2; the match to TRBD1 covers 7 bases. Germline trimming cut 1 base from V and 4 bases from J; bases unmatched to any gene: 6. CDR1 is LGHDT and CDR2 is YNNKEL in the germline V gene (reference sequence). The length of the CDR3 is 15 residues. The CDR3, as DNA: TGTGCCAGCAGCCAAGCTAACAGGGGAGGCTATGGCTACACCTTC. It translates to CASSQANRGGYGYTF.

V is TRBV7-9 and J is TRBJ2-1, with D perhaps TRBD2 (6 bases). The CDR3 contains 14 residues. The ends were cut back, 3 bases at V and 7 bases at J, with 13 bases in the middle. CDR1 and CDR2 from the germline V gene are SEHNR and FQNEAQ (reference sequence). In nucleotides, the CDR3 is TGTGCCAGCAGCTTCCCCGGGAGTTTAAATGAGCAGTTCTTC. Encoded protein: CASSFPGSLNEQFF.

The chain links TRBV7-3 to TRBJ2-7, with TRBD2 identical over 10 bases. The CDR3 covers 13 residues. Germline CDR1 is SGHTA and CDR2 is FQGTGA. Trimming cost V 2 bases and J 6 bases; bases outside gene matches: 1. The CDR3 loop reads CASSLRTSGEQYF. The DNA for the CDR3 is TGTGCCAGCAGCTTACGGACTAGCGGCGAGCAGTACTTC.

The gene calls are TRBV27 and TRBJ2-7; 10 nucleotides agree with TRBD1. Germline trimming cut 4 bases from V and 4 bases from J; bases unmatched to any gene: 7. This CDR3 contains 15 residues. The germline V gene has CDR1 MNHEY and CDR2 SMNVEV (reference sequence). CDR3 in amino acids: CASSSPGTGVYEQYF. Here the CDR3 DNA reads TGTGCCAGCAGTTCCCCCGGGACAGGGGTTTACGAGCAGTACTTC.

The rearrangement joins TRBV28 to TRBJ1-3, with D perhaps TRBD1 (5 bases). The CDR3 length is 16 residues. Trimming took 3 bases from V and 0 from J, leaving 12 bases between them. Germline-derived CDR1 and CDR2 are MDHEN and SYDVKM. The CDR3 sequence: CASSFTGTYSGNTIYF. CDR3 nucleotide sequence: TGTGCCAGCAGTTTTACAGGAACCTACTCTGGAAACACCATATATTTT. The variable domain in full, with the rest retrieved from reference TRBV28 and TRBJ1-3, is DVKVTQSSRYLVKRTGEKVFLECVQDMDHENMFWYRQDPGLGLRLIYFSYDVKMKEKGDIPEGYSVSREKKERFSLILESASTNQTSMYLCASSFTGTYSGNTIYFGEGSWLTVV.

The chain links TRBV18 to TRBJ2-3; possible D gene TRBD2, 6 bases. This CDR3 is 15 amino acids long. Germline CDR1 KGHSH, CDR2 LQKENI. The V gene lost 0 bases and the J gene lost 2 bases, with 9 bases spanning the gap. The CDR3 DNA follows: TGTGCCAGCTCACCACCTGGCGGGGCCACAGATACGCAGTATTTT. Amino acid sequence: CASSPPGGATDTQYF.

The chain recombines TRBV6-1 with TRBJ2-2, with a weak D call TRBD1 (6 bases). With 1 base removed from V and 4 bases from J, the gap between germline ends came to 13 bases. This CDR3 is 16 amino acids long. Germline values: CDR1 MNHNS, CDR2 SASEGT. The CDR3 here is CASSEGGHRVTGELFF. CDR3 sequence (DNA): TGTGCCAGCAGTGAAGGGGGACACCGAGTCACCGGGGAGCTGTTTTTT.

A few counts support this clone. The chain recombines TRBV6-2 or TRBV6-3 with TRBJ2-1; the D is unclear. CDR1 MNHEY and CDR2 SVGEGT come from the germline V gene. CDR3 length equals 15 residues. Trimming cost V 3 bases and J 5 bases, with 14 bases left between them. CDR3 in amino acids: CASSYLLVVNNEQFF. DNA for the CDR3: TGTGCCAGCAGTTATCTACTGGTGGTTAACAATGAGCAGTTCTTC.